This T cell receptor beta chain was observed in a study of identical twins. The authors used template switching to add a universal primer site and gave cDNA unique molecular identifiers. TCRdb re-called the 5' RACE reads through MiXCR, storing one row per CDR3 protein. The sample has some 760,000 distinct CDR3 sequences; about 20% are singletons. Study findings and constraints: Modelling underestimated the level of out-of-frame TCR alpha sharing observed in monozygotic twins.

Trimming shortened V by 3 bases and J by 0 bases, and 9 bases separated the two germline ends. The germline gives CDR1 DFQATT, CDR2 SNEGSKA (reference sequence). CDR3 length: 13 residues. Comment on this clonotype: The antigen remains unidentified.

The data also belong to a second study, concerning T cells expressing NK-cell markers. That study adds: Within several experiments, an anti-gamma-delta TCR antibody kept the sorting limited to alpha-beta TCR T cells. Specificity for HCMV among expanded NKG2C+ T cell clones was not established.

The source of this sequence is a woman younger than 35 in good health. Sequences were obtained from PBMCs. The genes are TRBV20-1 and TRBJ2-7; tentatively, D is TRBD1 (5 bases). The CDR3 DNA reads as TGCAGTGCTAGGACAGACATCTCCTACGAGCAGTACTTC. Its translation is CSARTDISYEQYF.